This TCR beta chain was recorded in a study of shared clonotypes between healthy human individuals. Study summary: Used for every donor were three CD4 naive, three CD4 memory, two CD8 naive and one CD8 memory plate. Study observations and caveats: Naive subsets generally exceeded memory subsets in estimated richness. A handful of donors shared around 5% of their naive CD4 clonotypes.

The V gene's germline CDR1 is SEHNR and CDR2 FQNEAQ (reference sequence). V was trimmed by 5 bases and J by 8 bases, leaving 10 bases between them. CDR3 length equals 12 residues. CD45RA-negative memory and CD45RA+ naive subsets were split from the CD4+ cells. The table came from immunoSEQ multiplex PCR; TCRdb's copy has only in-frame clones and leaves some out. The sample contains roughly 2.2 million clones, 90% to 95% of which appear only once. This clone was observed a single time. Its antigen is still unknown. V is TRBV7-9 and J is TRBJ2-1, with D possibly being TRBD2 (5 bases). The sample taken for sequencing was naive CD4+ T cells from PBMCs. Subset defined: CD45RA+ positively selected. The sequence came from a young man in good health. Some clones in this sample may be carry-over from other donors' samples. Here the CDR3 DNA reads TGTGCCAGCAGCCGGGGAGTCGATGAGCAGTTCTTC. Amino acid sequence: CASSRGVDEQFF.